This TCR beta chain was recorded in a study of CXCR3-negative and CXCR3-positive naive CD8 T cells. To note about this clonotype: Its antigen remains unidentified.

Broader study findings: TRB CDR3s of CXCR3-positive naive cells were more hydrophobic than those of CXCR3-negative naive cells.

All TRB cDNA libraries came from 5' RACE performed with UMI labels. With the 5' RACE reads reprocessed, TCRdb shows one record per CDR3 protein and no DNA. The sample holds some 140,000 distinct CDR3 sequences. The CDR3 sequence is 14 residues long. The germline V gene has CDR1 LGHNA and CDR2 YSLEER. Input material: naive CXCR3+ CD8+ T cells from blood. Noted subset: CD45RO-CCR7+CD27+CD95- naive CD8+ T cells expressing CXCR3 (TNR3+). This sequence joins TRBV4-3 and TRBJ2-7; TCRdb reports TRBD1, a call that lacks DNA to check it against. The origin of this receptor is a human donor in good health. Some clones in this sample may be carry-over from other donors' samples. The CDR3 here is CASSQVDRGGEQYF.